What follows describes a single T cell receptor (beta chain). No antigen is known for it. Base qualities are not recorded, but no much larger clone differs from it by a single base. Whole blood was collected in K2EDTA tubes by collaborating institutions according to the institutions' own protocols. For TCRbeta analysis, collaborators shipped samples as frozen whole blood, isolated PBMCs, or DNA extracted from either of those sample types. The sample comes from a study of blood T cell repertoires in COVID-19 (dated by TCRdb to 2020 to 2022). For the study in its entirety: Collaborator samples came from the United States, Italy and Spain and covered acute and convalescent phases of COVID-19. The prospective study material was composed of cDNA or gDNA derived from T cells, B-cell-depleted T cells, or PBMCs. The repertoires were made available in a free public database intended to serve as a resource for research on the immune response to SARS-CoV-2. HLA class I and class II types, where available, came from metadata supplied by the sample provider rather than from assay-based typing. Samples were obtained from the ongoing ImmuneRACE study (first 160 participants) and from over 1,000 subjects provided by 6 global collaborators. A de-identified subject ID, COVID-19 status, age in years and sex were almost always included in the sample metadata. Subjects who had been exposed to COVID-19, were actively infected with it, or had recovered from it provided the deeply sampled blood TCRbeta repertoires that made up the dataset. Summary of the overall study and its limitations: How much clinical and demographic metadata was included differed by source and by participant, and the metadata was provided uncurated.

The CDR3 numbers 16 residues from cysteine through phenylalanine. The retained sequence is limited to the CDR3, 48 bases, with the frame set at the first base. Relative to germline, V is 4 bases shorter and J is 0 bases shorter, with 11 bases between their ends. The germline V gene (reference sequence) yields SGHNT for CDR1 and YYREEE for CDR2. The immunoSEQ Assay, a bias-controlled multiplex PCR, was used to amplify TCRbeta CDR3 regions from genomic DNA. In the original analysis: The number of nucleated cells in each sample was estimated by amplification of reference gene primers within the assay. To quantify the absolute abundance of each unique TCRbeta CDR3 rearrangement, sequence reads were collapsed and filtered. For each sample, productive Simpson clonality was calculated by taking the square root of Simpson's diversity index across productive rearrangements. Entries here come from immuneACCESS through TCRdb and include only in-frame sequences with V and J called. Some clones fail to appear in such tables; in the studies checked, an unresolved V gene covers under half of the shortfall, and the cause of the remainder is unknown. Clone size and V and J calls were adopted from that table, with D and trimming inferred from the DNA. The sample contains 110,000 or so clones, around 87% of them found a single time. More than 6% of the sample belongs to the ten largest clones.

The V and J segments used are TRBV5-4 and TRBJ1-6, and TRBD1 may be the D gene, going by 5 matching bases. Sample: peripheral blood. The clonotype was recovered from a human donor in a cohort sampled during active COVID-19. The CDR3 has the sequence CASSIGQDSYNSPLHF. The bases are TGTGCCAGCAGCATCGGACAAGACTCCTATAATTCACCCCTCCACTTT.